The present TCR beta chain was sequenced within a study of blood T cells in healthy people across ages. Study observations and caveats: PBMCs went unsorted, and a conclusive naive versus antigen-experienced comparison was therefore prevented. Compared with aged donors, long-lived donors showed fewer expanded clones, suggesting selection.

The CDR3 covers 15 residues. V shed 0 bases and J shed 5 bases, with 12 bases lying between them. In germline, CDR1 is SGHTA, CDR2 FQGNSA. With regard to this clonotype: Its specificity is unknown.

With a J-beta primer mix and a sample-barcoded 5' primer, a second PCR ran 7 to 11 cycles. TCRdb reprocessed the 5' RACE reads via MiXCR and lists one record per CDR3 protein. The sample contains 580,000 or so distinct CDR3 sequences, roughly 43% of which appear only once. The material sequenced was blood. The V and J genes are TRBV7-2 and TRBJ2-3; tentative D call: TRBD2 (6 bases). The sequence was collected from an elderly man in good health. The CDR3 is CASSLARERVDTQYF. Here the CDR3 DNA reads TGTGCCAGCAGCTTAGCTCGGGAGCGGGTAGATACGCAGTATTTT. The full variable domain, its missing parts supplied by reference TRBV7-2 and TRBJ2-3, is GAGVSQSPSNKVTEKGKDVELRCDPISGHTALYWYRQSLGQGLEFLIYFQGNSAPDKSGLPSDRFSAERTGGSVSTLTIQRTQQEDSAVYLCASSLARERVDTQYFGPGTRLTVL.